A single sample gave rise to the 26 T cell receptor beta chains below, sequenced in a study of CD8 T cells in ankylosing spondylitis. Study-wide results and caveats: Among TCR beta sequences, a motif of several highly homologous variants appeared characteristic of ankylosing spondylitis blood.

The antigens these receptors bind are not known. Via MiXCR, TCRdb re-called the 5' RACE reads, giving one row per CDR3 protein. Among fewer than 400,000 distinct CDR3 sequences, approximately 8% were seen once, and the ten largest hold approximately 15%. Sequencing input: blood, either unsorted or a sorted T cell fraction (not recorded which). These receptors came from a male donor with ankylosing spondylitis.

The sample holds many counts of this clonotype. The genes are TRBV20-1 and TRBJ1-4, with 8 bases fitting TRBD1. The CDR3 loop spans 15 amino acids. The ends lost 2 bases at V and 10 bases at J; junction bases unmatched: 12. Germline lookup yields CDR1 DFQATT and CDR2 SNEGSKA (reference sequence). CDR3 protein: CSARPPQGARGKLFF. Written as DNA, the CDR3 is TGCAGTGCTAGACCCCCTCAGGGGGCTAGGGGAAAACTGTTTTTT.

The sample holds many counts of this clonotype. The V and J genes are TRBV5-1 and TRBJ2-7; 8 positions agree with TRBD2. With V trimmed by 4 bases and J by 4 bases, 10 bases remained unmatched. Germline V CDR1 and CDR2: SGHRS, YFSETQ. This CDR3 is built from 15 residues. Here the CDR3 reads CASSLAAGGLYEQYF. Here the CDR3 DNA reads TGCGCCAGCAGCCTTGCGGCGGGAGGACTTTACGAGCAGTACTTC.

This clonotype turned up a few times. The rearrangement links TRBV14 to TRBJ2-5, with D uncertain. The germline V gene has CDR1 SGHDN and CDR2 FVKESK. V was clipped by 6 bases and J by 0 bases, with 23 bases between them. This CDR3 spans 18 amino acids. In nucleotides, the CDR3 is TGTGCCAGCAGAAGTTCATTTACGACTGAGAAGTACCAAGAGACCCAGTACTTC. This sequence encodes CASRSSFTTEKYQETQYF.

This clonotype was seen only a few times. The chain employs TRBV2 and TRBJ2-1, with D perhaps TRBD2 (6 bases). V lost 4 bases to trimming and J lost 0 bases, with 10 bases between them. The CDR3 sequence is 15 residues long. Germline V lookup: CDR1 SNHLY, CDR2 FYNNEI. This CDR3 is CASSVSGGSYNEQFF. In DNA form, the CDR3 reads TGTGCCAGCAGTGTTAGCGGAGGCTCCTACAATGAGCAGTTCTTC.

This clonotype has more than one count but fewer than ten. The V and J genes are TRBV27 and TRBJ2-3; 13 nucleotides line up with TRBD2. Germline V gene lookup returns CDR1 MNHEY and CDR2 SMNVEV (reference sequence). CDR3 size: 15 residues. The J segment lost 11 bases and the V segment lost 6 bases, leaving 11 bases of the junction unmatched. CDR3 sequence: CASRAGLAGPRGQYF. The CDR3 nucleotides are TGTGCCAGCAGGGCGGGACTAGCGGGGCCCCGAGGGCAGTATTTT.

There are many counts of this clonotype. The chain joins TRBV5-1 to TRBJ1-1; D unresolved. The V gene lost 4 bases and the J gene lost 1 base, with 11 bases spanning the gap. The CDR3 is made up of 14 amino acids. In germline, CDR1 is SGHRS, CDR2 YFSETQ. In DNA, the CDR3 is TGCGCCAGCAGCAACCGACACGCGAACACTGAAGCTTTCTTT. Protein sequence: CASSNRHANTEAFF.

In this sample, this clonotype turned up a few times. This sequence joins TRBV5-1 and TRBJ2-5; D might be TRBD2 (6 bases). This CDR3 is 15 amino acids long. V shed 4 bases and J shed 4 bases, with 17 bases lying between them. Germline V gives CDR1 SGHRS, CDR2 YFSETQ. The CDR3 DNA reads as TGCGCCAGCAGCCCCCCAGGAGGGAGGCGAGAGACCCAGTACTTC. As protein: CASSPPGGRRETQYF.

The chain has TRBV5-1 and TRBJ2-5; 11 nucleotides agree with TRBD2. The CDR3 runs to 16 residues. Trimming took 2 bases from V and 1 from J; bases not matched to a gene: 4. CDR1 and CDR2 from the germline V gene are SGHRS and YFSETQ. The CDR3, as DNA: TGCGCCAGCAGCTTTGGACTAGCGGGCTTCCAAGAGACCCAGTACTTC. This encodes CASSFGLAGFQETQYF.

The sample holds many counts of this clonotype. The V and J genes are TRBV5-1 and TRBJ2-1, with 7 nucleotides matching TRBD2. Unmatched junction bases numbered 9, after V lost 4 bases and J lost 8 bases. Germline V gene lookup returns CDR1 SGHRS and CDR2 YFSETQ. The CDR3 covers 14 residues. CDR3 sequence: CASSPPRGSDEQFF. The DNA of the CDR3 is TGCGCCAGCAGCCCCCCCCGCGGGAGCGATGAGCAGTTCTTC.

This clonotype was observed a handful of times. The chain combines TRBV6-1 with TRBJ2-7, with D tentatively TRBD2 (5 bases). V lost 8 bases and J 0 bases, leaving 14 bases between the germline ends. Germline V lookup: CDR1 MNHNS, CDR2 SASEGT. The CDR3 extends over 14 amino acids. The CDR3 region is CASGSRGSSYEQYF. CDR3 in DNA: TGTGCCAGCGGAAGTCGGGGAAGCTCCTACGAGCAGTACTTC.

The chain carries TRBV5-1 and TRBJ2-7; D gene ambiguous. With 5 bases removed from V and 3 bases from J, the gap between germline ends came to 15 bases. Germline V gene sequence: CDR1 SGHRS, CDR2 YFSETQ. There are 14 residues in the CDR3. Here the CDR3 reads CASSPDSTNYEQYF. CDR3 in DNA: TGCGCCAGCAGTCCCGATTCGACCAACTACGAGCAGTACTTC.

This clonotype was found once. Here the CDR3 reads CSATTSPPGNGELFF. CDR3 nucleotides: TGCAGTGCTACGACTAGCCCTCCTGGGAACGGGGAGCTGTTTTTT. The chain links TRBV20-1 to TRBJ2-2; 7 positions match TRBD2. Germline V gene lookup returns CDR1 DFQATT and CDR2 SNEGSKA (reference sequence). The CDR3 runs 15 residues. V lost 4 bases to trimming and J lost 7 bases; unmatched junction nucleotides: 12.

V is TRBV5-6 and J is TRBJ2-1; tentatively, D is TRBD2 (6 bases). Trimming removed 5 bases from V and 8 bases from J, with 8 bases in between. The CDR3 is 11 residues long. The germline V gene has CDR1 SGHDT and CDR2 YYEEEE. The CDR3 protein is CASSWDYEQFF. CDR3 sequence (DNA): TGTGCCAGCAGTTGGGACTATGAGCAGTTCTTC.

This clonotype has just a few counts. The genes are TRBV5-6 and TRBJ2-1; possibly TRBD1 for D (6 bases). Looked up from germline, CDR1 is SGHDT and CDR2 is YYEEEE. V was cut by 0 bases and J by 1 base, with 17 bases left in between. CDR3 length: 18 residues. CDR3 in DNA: TGTGCCAGCAGCTTGGGCCTCCACAGGGACCCGTCCTACAATGAGCAGTTCTTC. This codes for CASSLGLHRDPSYNEQFF. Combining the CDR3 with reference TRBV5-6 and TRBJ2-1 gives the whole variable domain DAGVTQSPTHLIKTRGQQVTLRCSPKSGHDTVSWYQQALGQGPQFIFQYYEEEERQRGNFPDRFSGHQFPNYSSELNVNALLLGDSALYLCASSLGLHRDPSYNEQFFGPGTRLTVL.

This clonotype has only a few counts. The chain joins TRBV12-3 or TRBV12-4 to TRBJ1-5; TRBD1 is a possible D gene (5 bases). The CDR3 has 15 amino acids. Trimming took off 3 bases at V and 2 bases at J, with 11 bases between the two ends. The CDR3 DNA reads TGTGCCAGCAGTTTGGGGACCCTGGGCAATCAGCCCCAGCATTTT. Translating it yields CASSLGTLGNQPQHF.

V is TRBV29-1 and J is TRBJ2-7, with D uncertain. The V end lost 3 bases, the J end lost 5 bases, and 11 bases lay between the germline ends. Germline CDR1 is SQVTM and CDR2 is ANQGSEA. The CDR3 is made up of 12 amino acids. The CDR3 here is CSVEVVGNEQYF. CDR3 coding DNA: TGCAGCGTTGAGGTGGTGGGGAACGAGCAGTACTTC.

The CDR3 bases are TGTGCCAGCATTGGTCTTGGGGCCTCCGAGGACGAGCAGTACTTC. Translating gives CASIGLGASEDEQYF. This rearrangement joins TRBV6-2 or TRBV6-3 to TRBJ2-7; D is possibly TRBD1 (5 bases). CDR1 is MNHEY and CDR2 is SVGEGT in the germline V gene. Trimming cost V 7 bases and J 5 bases, with 21 bases left between them. This CDR3 comprises 15 residues.

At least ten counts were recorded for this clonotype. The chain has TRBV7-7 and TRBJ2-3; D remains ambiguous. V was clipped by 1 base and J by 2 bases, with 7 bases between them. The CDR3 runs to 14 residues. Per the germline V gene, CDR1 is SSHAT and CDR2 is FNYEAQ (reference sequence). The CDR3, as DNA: TGTGCCAGCAGCTTAGATCTGGTCACAGATACGCAGTATTTT. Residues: CASSLDLVTDTQYF. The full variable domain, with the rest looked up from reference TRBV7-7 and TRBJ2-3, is GAGVSQSPRYKVTKRGQDVTLRCDPISSHATLYWYQQALGQGPEFLTYFNYEAQPDKSGLPSDRFSAERPEGSISTLTIQRTEQRDSAMYRCASSLDLVTDTQYFGPGTRLTVL.

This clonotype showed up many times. Here the CDR3 reads CASSLTGNNEQFF. The CDR3 nucleotides are TGCGCCAGCAGCTTGACTGGCAACAATGAGCAGTTCTTC. J is TRBJ2-1 and V is TRBV5-1, with D hard to call. Per the germline V gene, CDR1 is SGHRS and CDR2 is YFSETQ. The CDR3 is made up of 13 amino acids. Deletions cut 1 base from V and 5 bases from J, with 7 bases between.

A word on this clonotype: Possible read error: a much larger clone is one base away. The CDR3 region has the DNA TGCAGCGCAGTTCTAGCGGGAGTCGGTCAGCAGTTCTTC. The encoded protein is CSAVLAGVGQQFF. V gene TRBV29-1 combines with J gene TRBJ2-1; 10 nucleotides agree with TRBD2. CDR1 and CDR2 from the germline V gene are SQVTM and ANQGSEA. J gave up 11 bases and V 7 bases, and 11 bases lay outside the gene matches. This CDR3 has 13 residues.

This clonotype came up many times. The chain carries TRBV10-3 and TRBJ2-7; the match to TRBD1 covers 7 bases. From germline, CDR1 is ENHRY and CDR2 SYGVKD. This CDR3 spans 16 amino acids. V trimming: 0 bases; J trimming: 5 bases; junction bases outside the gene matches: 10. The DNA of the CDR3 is TGTGCCATCAGTGAGTCCTTCGACAGGGCTTCCCACGAGCAGTACTTC. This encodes CAISESFDRASHEQYF.

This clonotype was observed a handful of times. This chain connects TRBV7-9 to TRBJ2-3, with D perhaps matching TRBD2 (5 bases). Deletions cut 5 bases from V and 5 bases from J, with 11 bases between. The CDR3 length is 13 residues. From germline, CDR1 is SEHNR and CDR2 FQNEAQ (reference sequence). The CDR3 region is CASSRPGVDTQYF. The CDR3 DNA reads TGTGCCAGCAGCCGACCCGGGGTAGATACGCAGTATTTT.

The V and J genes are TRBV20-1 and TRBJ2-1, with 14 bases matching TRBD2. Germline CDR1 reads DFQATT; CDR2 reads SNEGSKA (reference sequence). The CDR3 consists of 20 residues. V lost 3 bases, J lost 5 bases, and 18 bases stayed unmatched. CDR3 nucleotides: TGCAGTGCTAGGGCGGCCGGGACTAGCGGGAGCCCCCTAAAAAACAATGAGCAGTTCTTC. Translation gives CSARAAGTSGSPLKNNEQFF.

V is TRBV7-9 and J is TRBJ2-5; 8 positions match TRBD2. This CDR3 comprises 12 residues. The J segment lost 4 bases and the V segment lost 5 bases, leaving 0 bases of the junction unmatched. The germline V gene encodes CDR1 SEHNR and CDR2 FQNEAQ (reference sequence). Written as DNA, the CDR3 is TGTGCCAGCAGCACTAGCGGAGAGACCCAGTACTTC. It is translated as CASSTSGETQYF. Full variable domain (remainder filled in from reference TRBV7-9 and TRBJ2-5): DTGVSQNPRHKITKRGQNVTFRCDPISEHNRLYWYRQTLGQGPEFLTYFQNEAQLEKSRLLSDRFSAERPKGSFSTLEIQRTEQGDSAMYLCASSTSGETQYFGPGTRLLVL.

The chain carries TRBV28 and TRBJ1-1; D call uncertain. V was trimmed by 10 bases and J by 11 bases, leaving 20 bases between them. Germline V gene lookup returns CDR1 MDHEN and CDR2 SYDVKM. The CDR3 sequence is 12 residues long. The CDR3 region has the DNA TGTGCCACCACAATTGGGCAATTTGTCGCTTTCTTT. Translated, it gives CATTIGQFVAFF.

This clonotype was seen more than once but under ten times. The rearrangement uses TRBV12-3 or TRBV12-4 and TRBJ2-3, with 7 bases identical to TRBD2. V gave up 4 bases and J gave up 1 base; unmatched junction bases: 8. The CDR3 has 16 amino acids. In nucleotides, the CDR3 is TGTGCCAGCAGTTGGGGTAGCGGGTGGGGCACAGATACGCAGTATTTT. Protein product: CASSWGSGWGTDTQYF.